A selection of T cell receptor beta chains follows, all from one sample in a study of T cells in Graves' hyperthyroidism and ophthalmopathy. TCRdb re-called the multiplex PCR reads through MiXCR, storing one row per CDR3 protein. The sample consists of under 750,000 distinct CDR3 sequences, about 19% of them appearing once. Input material: blood. The receptors were sampled from a woman in her forties or fifties with Graves' hyperthyroidism that later progressed to Graves' ophthalmopathy. Both conserved end residues are part of each CDR3. The D gene is left open where the match is weak. Rows give clone size only sometimes, using once, few, many, or a class for an expanded clone.

CDR3nt,CDR3aa,j_gene,d_gene,abundance,v_gene
TGTGCCAGCAGCTTAATGGGCAGGGGGAGTCGGACTGAAGCTTTCTTT,CASSLMGRGSRTEAFF,TRBJ1-1,TRBD1,NA,TRBV7-3
TGCAGTGCTAGACAAGTAAGAAATCAGCCCCAGCATTTT,CSARQVRNQPQHF,TRBJ1-5,NA,many,TRBV20-1
TGTGCCAGCAGTGCGTCTAGCGGGGGGGTCGAAACCTACAATGAGCAGTTCTTC,CASSASSGGVETYNEQFF,TRBJ2-1,TRBD2,NA,TRBV2
TGTGCCATCAGTGAGTCGGCGGGGGCACAGAACACTGAAGCTTTCTTT,CAISESAGAQNTEAFF,TRBJ1-1,NA,many,TRBV10-3
TGTGCCAGCAGCTTAGATTGGAATTTGGGGGCCGCGGCCGACGCAGATACGCAGTATTTT,CASSLDWNLGAAADADTQYF,TRBJ2-3,NA,many,TRBV11-2
TGTGCCAGCAGCAAGTCAGGGGGCGCCAGGAATCAGCCCCAGCATTTT,CASSKSGGARNQPQHF,TRBJ1-5,TRBD1,many,TRBV6-1
TGTGCCACCAGTGACTCATGGACAGATCAGCCCCAGCATTTT,CATSDSWTDQPQHF,TRBJ1-5,NA,few,TRBV24-1
TGTGCCAGCAGTGTAGCGAGACCTAACTACGAGCAGTACTTC,CASSVARPNYEQYF,TRBJ2-7,NA,many,TRBV6-1
TGTGCCACCGAATCACGACAAGGGCATTATGGCTACACCTTC,CATESRQGHYGYTF,TRBJ1-2,NA,NA,TRBV7-6
TGTGCCAGCAGCTCCTCTTACAGGGGTAAGAACACTGAAGCTTTCTTT,CASSSSYRGKNTEAFF,TRBJ1-1,TRBD1,many,TRBV11-3
TGTGCCAGCAGCGTATCCGGGATATCTGGAAACACCATATATTTT,CASSVSGISGNTIYF,TRBJ1-3,NA,NA,TRBV9
TGTGCCAGCAGCCAAGGTGCCAAGAATGAAAAACTGTTTTTT,CASSQGAKNEKLFF,TRBJ1-4,NA,many,TRBV3-1
TGCAGTGCTAGAAGTCGCGGGGGCCGCCACACCGGGGAGCTGTTTTTT,CSARSRGGRHTGELFF,TRBJ2-2,NA,NA,TRBV20-1
TGCGCCAGCAGAACCGGGACGGGGAACACTGAAGCTTTCTTT,CASRTGTGNTEAFF,TRBJ1-1,NA,many,TRBV5-1
TGCGCCGGCAGACCCGGACAGAACTATGGCTACACCTTC,CAGRPGQNYGYTF,TRBJ1-2,NA,few,TRBV5-1
TGCAGTGCTAGGCCAGGCAGCACTGAAGCTTTCTTT,CSARPGSTEAFF,TRBJ1-1,NA,many,TRBV20-1
TGCAGCGTTGAGCAGACAGGGGCAGATACGCAGTATTTT,CSVEQTGADTQYF,TRBJ2-3,TRBD1,few,TRBV29-1
TGCAGTGCTAGAGATCTTGGACCTGAGGAAAAACTGTTTTTT,CSARDLGPEEKLFF,TRBJ1-4,NA,many,TRBV20-1
TGTGCCAGTACCCCAAGACAAACCGCTAGCACAGATACGCAGTATTTT,CASTPRQTASTDTQYF,TRBJ2-3,NA,NA,TRBV19
TGTGCCAGCAGGCCTTTACCGGGACAGGGGGGCAATGAGCAGTTCTTC,CASRPLPGQGGNEQFF,TRBJ2-1,TRBD1,NA,TRBV6-1
TGTGCCAGCAGCTTAGTTTCGGATGCGGTGAACACCATATATTTT,CASSLVSDAVNTIYF,TRBJ1-3,NA,NA,TRBV7-9
TGTGCCAGCAGCGAGACAGGAACGTTTTCACCCCTCCACTTT,CASSETGTFSPLHF,TRBJ1-6,NA,NA,TRBV9
TGTGCCAGCAGCGAGGGACAGTACTACGAGCAGTACTTC,CASSEGQYYEQYF,TRBJ2-7,TRBD1,many,TRBV5-6
TGTGCCAGCAGTTACTCTTCTAGCGGGGGGTGGGGGGAGACCCAGTACTTC,CASSYSSSGGWGETQYF,TRBJ2-5,TRBD2,few,TRBV6-5
TGTGCCAGCTCATCTCGACAGGTCCCAACTAATGAAAAACTGTTTTTT,CASSSRQVPTNEKLFF,TRBJ1-4,NA,few,TRBV18
TGTGCCAGCAGCTCTCGGACAGGGAACCACGAGCAGTACTTC,CASSSRTGNHEQYF,TRBJ2-7,TRBD1,few,TRBV13
TGTGCCAGCAGTCCACCGGGCCCCGGGGATACGCAGTATTTT,CASSPPGPGDTQYF,TRBJ2-3,NA,many,TRBV12-3/TRBV12-4
TGCGCCAGCAGCCGATATAGCGGGGGATTCAGCTCCTACAATGAGCAGTTCTTC,CASSRYSGGFSSYNEQFF,TRBJ2-1,TRBD2,NA,TRBV5-1
TGTGCCAGCAGGGACTTGAGGGCCAATTGGACGGATCAGCCCCAGCATTTT,CASRDLRANWTDQPQHF,TRBJ1-5,NA,many,TRBV7-9
TGCGCCAGCAGTGATCCGGGACAGGTATTGTTTGGCTACACCTTC,CASSDPGQVLFGYTF,TRBJ1-2,TRBD1,few,TRBV10-2
TGCAGTGCTAAGACTAGCGGGGCAGATACGCAGTATTTT,CSAKTSGADTQYF,TRBJ2-3,TRBD2,many,TRBV20-1
TGTGCCAGCAGCTTCATCCGGGACCACCCCACAGATACGCAGTATTTT,CASSFIRDHPTDTQYF,TRBJ2-3,NA,many,TRBV7-9
TGTGCCAGCTCACCACAGGATCTGAACACTGAAGCTTTCTTT,CASSPQDLNTEAFF,TRBJ1-1,NA,many,TRBV18
TGTGCCAGCAGTGATTGGGGTGACACTGAAGCTTTCTTT,CASSDWGDTEAFF,TRBJ1-1,NA,many,TRBV6-1
TGCGCCAGCAGCCAGGACAGGGCAGGTGGAAACACCATATATTTT,CASSQDRAGGNTIYF,TRBJ1-3,TRBD1,NA,TRBV4-1
TGTGCCAGTAGTAACCCCTCTGGGGCCAACGTCCTGACTTTC,CASSNPSGANVLTF,TRBJ2-6,NA,few,TRBV19
TGCAGCGTTGAAGATCCCCTGGGTAGCGGGGGGAATGAGCAGTTCTTC,CSVEDPLGSGGNEQFF,TRBJ2-1,TRBD2,NA,TRBV29-1
TGTGCCAGCAGCGGGGGGGTAATCGATGGCTACACCTTC,CASSGGVIDGYTF,TRBJ1-2,NA,many,TRBV6-1
TGTGCCAGCAGGATTCGTCCCGGGACAGGGCCTCCCCAAGAGACCCAGTACTTC,CASRIRPGTGPPQETQYF,TRBJ2-5,TRBD1,NA,TRBV7-9
TGTGCCAGCAGTTCAATCCGGGACAGGGGGCGGGACACTGAAGCTTTCTTT,CASSSIRDRGRDTEAFF,TRBJ1-1,TRBD1,many,TRBV27
TGCGCCAGCAGCCAAGGGGAGGGCGAGCAGTACTTC,CASSQGEGEQYF,TRBJ2-7,TRBD2,many,TRBV4-1
TGTGCCAGCAGCCCTAGCTTAGGGTCCCACAATGAGCAGTTCTTC,CASSPSLGSHNEQFF,TRBJ2-1,NA,many,TRBV11-2
TGCAGTGCTAGAGAAGGTTCCCACTACGAGCAGTACTTC,CSAREGSHYEQYF,TRBJ2-7,NA,many,TRBV20-1
TGTGCCAGCAGCCCCTTTAGGACAGACTATGGCTACACCTTC,CASSPFRTDYGYTF,TRBJ1-2,NA,few,TRBV7-8
TGTGCCAGCAGTGGCCAAGCCCTGTACCAAGAGACCCAGTACTTC,CASSGQALYQETQYF,TRBJ2-5,NA,NA,TRBV2
TGTGCCAGCAGCTTACTCTCGGGAACTGACTATGGCTACACCTTC,CASSLLSGTDYGYTF,TRBJ1-2,NA,few,TRBV7-9
TGTGCCAGCAGTACCGGGGGGAGCCGGAACACCGGGGAGCTGTTTTTT,CASSTGGSRNTGELFF,TRBJ2-2,TRBD2,few,TRBV12-3/TRBV12-4
TGTGCCAGCAGCGTAATGTCGGGGGGGACTCACATAGATACGCAGTATTTT,CASSVMSGGTHIDTQYF,TRBJ2-3,TRBD2,few,TRBV9
TGTGCCAGCAGCTTAGTAGGGGGCCGCGAAAAACTGTTTTTT,CASSLVGGREKLFF,TRBJ1-4,TRBD1,many,TRBV11-2
TGTGCCAGCAGTTTCGCGGGGGCAGAAGACGCTGAAGCTTTCTTT,CASSFAGAEDAEAFF,TRBJ1-1,NA,NA,TRBV27
TGTGCCAGCAGTGAACGTGGGTTGGTGGAGACCCAGTACTTC,CASSERGLVETQYF,TRBJ2-5,NA,many,TRBV6-1
TGTGCCGTGGGAGTAGGCGGGGGCACTAATGAAAAACTGTTTTTT,CAVGVGGGTNEKLFF,TRBJ1-4,NA,NA,TRBV10-3
TGTGCCAGCAAGGGGACAGGGGGCGTCTATCAGCCCCAGCATTTT,CASKGTGGVYQPQHF,TRBJ1-5,TRBD1,few,TRBV27
TGTGCCAGCAGCCCTTTCACCGACAGGATTGGCTACACCTTC,CASSPFTDRIGYTF,TRBJ1-2,NA,many,TRBV3-1
TGTGCCAGCAGTTACTCGAATGTCGGGGAGGGTACAGATACGCAGTATTTT,CASSYSNVGEGTDTQYF,TRBJ2-3,TRBD2,NA,TRBV6-5
TGCAGTGCTATGGGACAGGGGGCCTACGAGCAGTACTTC,CSAMGQGAYEQYF,TRBJ2-7,TRBD1,many,TRBV20-1
TGCGCCAGCAGCCAAAAAGGTAGCGGGGCGACCACAGATACGCAGTATTTT,CASSQKGSGATTDTQYF,TRBJ2-3,TRBD2,NA,TRBV4-1
TGTGCCAGCAGTTATTTCCCCCGGACGGGTAATTCACCCCTCCACTTT,CASSYFPRTGNSPLHF,TRBJ1-6,NA,few,TRBV6-1
TGTGCCAGCAGCCCACAAGGACAGGCCTATGGCTACACCTTC,CASSPQGQAYGYTF,TRBJ1-2,TRBD1,NA,TRBV9